The T cell receptor (beta chain) under discussion was sequenced for a study of blood T cell repertoires in COVID-19. Here immunoSEQ multiplex PCR was the method, and the copy in TCRdb shows in-frame clones only, minus some. Here the sample spans 240,000 or so clones, 75% to 85% being singletons. A few counts support this clone. This clonotype was obtained from an elderly woman with COVID-19, enrolled during active disease. The sequenced sample was peripheral blood.

CDR3 in amino acids: CASSEALRGGYTF. CDR3 bases: TGTGCCAGCAGTGAAGCTCTCAGGGGGGGCTACACCTTC. The gene calls are TRBV6-1 and TRBJ1-2, with 7 bases that match TRBD1. The CDR3 runs to 13 residues. Germline CDR1 reads MNHNS; CDR2 reads SASEGT. The V gene end was trimmed by 0 bases and the J gene end by 8 bases; junction bases not matched to a gene: 3.